Listed here are 17 T cell receptor beta chains from one sample, sequenced in a study of cytomegalovirus exposure and HLA in healthy donors. PCR employed 60 Vbeta and 13 Jbeta primers. The method was immunoSEQ multiplex PCR; TCRdb's version includes in-frame clones alone and lacks a portion of them. This table has over 150,000 clones, roughly 77% appearing once. Sequencing was carried out using PBMCs. The receptors derive from a woman in her 50s in good health and CMV-seropositive.

The chain employs TRBV5-5 and TRBJ1-1; unclear D gene. Trimming took off 0 bases at V and 4 bases at J, with 7 bases between the two ends. Germline CDR1 reads SGHKS; CDR2 reads YYEKEE (reference sequence). The CDR3 contains 13 residues. CDR3 amino acids: CASSLGQVTEAFF. As DNA, the CDR3 is TGTGCCAGCAGCTTGGGGCAAGTCACTGAAGCTTTCTTT.

The gene calls are TRBV6-5 and TRBJ2-7; 9 nucleotides match TRBD2. Germline V gene data show CDR1 as MNHEY and CDR2 as SVGAGI. CDR3 length: 14 residues. The V and J ends lost 7 bases and 3 bases, in that order; junction bases with no gene match: 7. CDR3 DNA sequence: TGTGCCAGCAATCGGGCTAGCGGGATCTACGAGCAGTACTTC. This codes for CASNRASGIYEQYF.

V usage is TRBV7-3 and J usage is TRBJ1-6; D may be TRBD1 (6 bases). V was cut by 4 bases and J by 8 bases, with 12 bases left in between. CDR3 size: 14 residues. The V gene's germline CDR1 is SGHTA and CDR2 FQGTGA. The CDR3 DNA follows: TGTGCCAGCAGCTCCGGACAGTCGCATTCACCCCTCCACTTT. This encodes CASSSGQSHSPLHF. Combining the CDR3 with reference TRBV7-3 and TRBJ1-6 gives the whole variable domain GAGVSQTPSNKVTEKGKYVELRCDPISGHTALYWYRQSLGQGPEFLIYFQGTGAADDSGLPNDRFFAVRPEGSVSTLKIQRTERGDSAVYLCASSSGQSHSPLHFGNGTRLTVT.

The chain carries TRBV18 and TRBJ2-1, with 9 nucleotides matching TRBD1. The CDR3 length is 15 residues. CDR1 KGHSH and CDR2 LQKENI come from the germline V gene. The junction had 10 bases not matched to a gene; V was cut back by 6 bases and J by 7 bases. The CDR3, as DNA: TGTGCCAGCTCGCGGCTGGGACAGGGCGGGAATGAGCAGTTCTTC. Its translation: CASSRLGQGGNEQFF.

There are a few counts of this clone. The chain combines TRBV5-4 with TRBJ1-1, with no clear D. V was trimmed by 0 bases and J by 11 bases, leaving 14 bases between them. Germline assignment: CDR1 SGHNT and CDR2 YYREEE (reference sequence). CDR3 length equals 13 residues. The CDR3 loop is CASSLGSGRNAFF. The DNA for the CDR3 is TGTGCCAGCAGCTTGGGGAGCGGGCGGAATGCTTTCTTT.

The rearrangement uses TRBV21-1 and TRBJ2-3; the listed D gene, TRBD2, was not tested against the DNA. TRBV21-1 is shown as a pseudogene. CDR3 length: 13 residues. The CDR3 here is CASGKRGTDTQYF. CDR3 in DNA: TGTGCCAGTGGGAAAAGAGGGACAGATACGCAGTATTTT.

This clone was found a few times. This chain joins TRBV13 and TRBJ2-7; 8 positions match TRBD2. Trimming at V came to 5 bases and at J to 0 bases, leaving 12 bases not matched to a gene. Per germline, CDR1 PRHDT and CDR2 FYEKMQ (reference sequence). The CDR3 loop spans 17 amino acids. The CDR3 coding sequence is TGTGCCAGCAGCCCCGTCGGGATAGCGGGGTCCTCCTACGAGCAGTACTTC. It translates to CASSPVGIAGSSYEQYF.

The V gene is TRBV4-1, the J gene TRBJ1-3; D remains unclear. The V and J ends lost 4 bases and 6 bases respectively, with 10 bases between them. The CDR3 is 13 amino acids. CDR1 is MGHRA and CDR2 is YSYEKL in the germline V gene. In nucleotides, the CDR3 is TGCGCCAGCAGCCCGACTACCACAAACACCATATATTTT. This translates into CASSPTTTNTIYF.

This rearrangement joins TRBV18 to TRBJ1-1, with no clear D. V lost 5 bases and J 6 bases, leaving 19 bases between the germline ends. The CDR3 totals 15 residues. The germline V gene has CDR1 KGHSH and CDR2 LQKENI. The DNA for the CDR3 is TGTGCCAGCTCATCTCCTTATCCCGAAACGGCTGAAGCTTTCTTT. Translation: CASSSPYPETAEAFF.

V gene TRBV29-1 combines with J gene TRBJ2-7; possibly TRBD2 for D (6 bases). Trimming pared 1 base from V and 3 bases from J, leaving 13 bases between. The germline CDR1 and CDR2 sequences are SQVTM and ANQGSEA. This CDR3 contains 14 residues. CDR3 region: CSVEGGEANYEQYF. CDR3 nucleotides: TGCAGCGTTGAAGGGGGGGAGGCTAACTACGAGCAGTACTTC.

The rearrangement joins TRBV7-8 to TRBJ2-7; 9 nucleotides line up with TRBD1. The CDR3 contains 14 residues. Germline-derived CDR1 and CDR2 are SGHVS and FQNEAQ. Trimming at V came to 1 base and at J to 4 bases, leaving 2 bases not matched to a gene. This CDR3 reads CASSLGTGEYEQYF. DNA of the CDR3: TGTGCCAGCAGCTTAGGGACAGGGGAGTACGAGCAGTACTTC.

V and J are TRBV7-2 and TRBJ2-6; 7 bases align to TRBD1. V lost 4 bases, J lost 0 bases, and 0 bases stayed unmatched. The length of the CDR3 is 15 residues. Germline V gene lookup returns CDR1 SGHTA and CDR2 FQGNSA. In DNA, the CDR3 is TGTGCCAGCAGCTCAGGGGGCTCTGGGGCCAACGTCCTGACTTTC. Its translation is CASSSGGSGANVLTF.

The V call is TRBV28, the J call TRBJ2-7, with 8 bases lining up with TRBD2. The trim removed 7 bases at V and 5 bases at J, leaving 10 bases unmatched. CDR1 and CDR2 from the germline V gene are MDHEN and SYDVKM. The CDR3 is 14 residues long. The CDR3 region is CASTSGGRLNEQYF. The CDR3 DNA reads TGTGCCAGCACCTCTGGCGGGAGGTTGAACGAGCAGTACTTC. Supplemented by reference TRBV28 and TRBJ2-7, the full variable domain reads DVKVTQSSRYLVKRTGEKVFLECVQDMDHENMFWYRQDPGLGLRLIYFSYDVKMKEKGDIPEGYSVSREKKERFSLILESASTNQTSMYLCASTSGGRLNEQYFGPGTRLTVT.

This rearrangement joins TRBV29-1 to TRBJ1-3, with TRBD1 as a possible D gene (6 bases). This CDR3 contains 14 residues. The ends were cut back, 7 bases at V and 0 bases at J, with 13 bases in the middle. Germline assignment: CDR1 SQVTM and CDR2 ANQGSEA. The CDR3 protein is CSASRDTSGNTIYF. In DNA, the CDR3 is TGCAGCGCCTCCCGGGACACCTCTGGAAACACCATATATTTT.

The chain recombines TRBV7-3 with TRBJ2-3; D is perhaps TRBD1 (6 bases). This CDR3 contains 12 residues. Trimming removed 5 bases at V and 9 bases at J, with 12 bases between. Germline loops: CDR1 SGHTA, CDR2 FQGTGA. The DNA of the CDR3 is TGTGCCAGCAGCCCTGAGGGGGACACGCAGTATTTT. Residues: CASSPEGDTQYF.

The table lists this clone with a few counts. The chain combines TRBV6-1 with TRBJ1-1, with 8 bases matching TRBD1. V lost 3 bases, J lost 3 bases, and 12 bases stayed unmatched. Germline V gene lookup returns CDR1 MNHNS and CDR2 SASEGT. The CDR3 spans 17 residues. The CDR3 region has the DNA TGTGCCAGCAGTGATCACCGACGGACAGGGTCGTACACTGAAGCTTTCTTT. It translates to CASSDHRRTGSYTEAFF.

The V gene is TRBV14, the J gene TRBJ2-1; D unresolved. CDR1 SGHDN and CDR2 FVKESK come from the germline V gene. This CDR3 has 15 amino acids. Trimming removed 6 bases from V and 0 bases from J, with 12 bases in between. CDR3 nucleotides: TGTGCCAGCAGTCGGGTGGTAAGCTCCTACAATGAGCAGTTCTTC. Amino acids: CASSRVVSSYNEQFF.